The 28 T cell receptor beta chains reported below all come from one sample, sequenced in a study of blood T cell repertoires in COVID-19 (dated by TCRdb to 2020 to 2022). Library preparation was by the immunoSEQ multiplex PCR assay. TCRdb's version of the immuneACCESS table is confined to in-frame rearrangements and falls short of the full clone set. An unresolved V gene accounts for under half of the shortfall where checked; the remainder is of unknown origin. The sample table lists approximately 130,000 clones, about 83% of them with a count of one. The ten largest account for approximately 8.7% of the sample. Sequenced: peripheral blood. All receptors come from a man aged 40-55 years with active or convalescent COVID-19.

This clone was counted once. V is TRBV11-2 and J is TRBJ2-7, with TRBD1 identical over 12 bases. There are 17 residues in the CDR3. In germline, CDR1 is SGHAT, CDR2 FQNNGV. Trimming took 5 bases from V and 2 from J; bases not matched to a gene: 10. CDR3 bases: TGTGCCAGCAGCCTAGGGACAGGGGGCTGGAACCCCTACGAGCAGTACTTC. Its protein product is CASSLGTGGWNPYEQYF.

The J gene is TRBJ1-1, the V gene TRBV4-1; D gene ambiguous. V lost 2 bases and J 7 bases, leaving 14 bases between the germline ends. Germline CDR1 and CDR2: MGHRA and YSYEKL. This CDR3 has 14 residues. CDR3 amino acids: CASSQFNGYLEAFF. The CDR3 DNA sequence: TGCGCCAGCAGCCAATTTAACGGTTACCTTGAAGCTTTCTTT.

The J gene is TRBJ2-7, the V gene TRBV7-9, with a weak D call TRBD2 (5 bases). Germline lookup yields CDR1 SEHNR and CDR2 FQNEAQ (reference sequence). The CDR3 is made up of 12 amino acids. V was shortened by 2 bases and J by 5 bases, with 7 bases between the two germline ends. CDR3 DNA: TGTGCCAGCAGCTTAATGGGAGACGAGCAGTACTTC. It translates to CASSLMGDEQYF.

V is TRBV6-6 and J is TRBJ2-3; TRBD1 aligns across 7 bases. Germline V gives CDR1 MNHNY, CDR2 SVGAGI (reference sequence). This CDR3 has 15 residues. J was trimmed by 7 bases and V by 2 bases; bases with no gene match: 9. CDR3 nucleotides: TGTGCCAGCAGTTACCAGGGACAGATTCTTAATACGCAGTATTTT. Protein sequence: CASSYQGQILNTQYF.

V gene TRBV21-1 combines with J gene TRBJ1-1. TRBV21-1 constitutes a pseudogene. CDR3 length: 15 amino acids. The CDR3 region has the DNA TGTGCCAGCAGCCCCCGGAGGGGCGGTGGCACTGAAGCTTTCTTT. This sequence encodes CASSPRRGGGTEAFF.

This chain links TRBV7-9 with TRBJ1-2; 7 nucleotides match TRBD1. The CDR3 sequence is 15 residues long. From germline, CDR1 is SEHNR and CDR2 FQNEAQ (reference sequence). V shed 5 bases, J shed 5 bases, and the junction held 11 bases outside the gene matches. CDR3 residues: CASSPTGAIDYGYTF. DNA for the CDR3: TGTGCCAGCAGCCCTACAGGGGCGATAGATTATGGCTACACCTTC.

The chain links TRBV5-1 to TRBJ1-1, with TRBD1 matching over 9 bases. The germline V gene has CDR1 SGHRS and CDR2 YFSETQ. The CDR3 is 15 residues long. V shed 4 bases, J shed 4 bases, and the junction held 8 bases outside the gene matches. The DNA for the CDR3 is TGCGCCAGCAGCCCAGGGACAGGGTCGGCCACTGAAGCTTTCTTT. Its protein product is CASSPGTGSATEAFF.

This chain joins TRBV7-3 and TRBJ2-7; TRBD2 aligns across 10 bases. This CDR3 is built from 15 residues. With 1 base clipped from V and 5 bases from J, the junction kept 5 bases outside the gene matches. CDR1 and CDR2 from the germline V gene are SGHTA and FQGTGA. CDR3 in DNA: TGTGCCAGCAGCTTAAATAGCGGGGGGATCAACGAGCAGTACTTC. This encodes CASSLNSGGINEQYF.

The chain is built from TRBV5-4 and TRBJ1-1, with TRBD1 identical over 8 bases. Losses at the gene ends were 6 bases for V and 2 bases for J; bases not matched to a gene: 12. The germline V gene has CDR1 SGHNT and CDR2 YYREEE (reference sequence). This CDR3 has 16 amino acids. CDR3 sequence (DNA): TGTGCCAGCACTCATCCGGGGACAGGCAGCAACACTGAAGCTTTCTTT. It yields the protein CASTHPGTGSNTEAFF.

V gene TRBV24-1 combines with J gene TRBJ2-3; TRBD2 matches at 8 bases. The germline gives CDR1 KGHDR, CDR2 SFDVKD. The CDR3 is made up of 15 amino acids. With V trimmed by 9 bases and J by 6 bases, 13 bases remained unmatched. CDR3 region: CATPAVAGLADTQYF. In DNA, the CDR3 is TGTGCCACCCCGGCGGTAGCGGGATTAGCGGATACGCAGTATTTT.

The J gene is TRBJ2-7, the V gene TRBV6-5; possible D gene TRBD1, 6 bases. The CDR3 has 14 amino acids. V was trimmed by 7 bases and J by 1 base, leaving 14 bases between them. The germline V gene has CDR1 MNHEY and CDR2 SVGAGI. The CDR3 spells CASTGPQGSYEQYF. CDR3 bases: TGTGCCAGCACGGGCCCGCAGGGGTCCTACGAGCAGTACTTC.

V gene TRBV12-3 or TRBV12-4 combines with J gene TRBJ2-7, with 8 bases aligning to TRBD2. The CDR3 has 11 amino acids. With V trimmed by 6 bases and J by 7 bases, 2 bases remained unmatched. CDR3 sequence: CASSSGGEQYF. CDR3 DNA: TGTGCCAGCAGCTCGGGGGGGGAGCAGTACTTC.

This clone was found once. The V call is TRBV13, the J call TRBJ1-5; the match to TRBD1 covers 11 bases. Looked up from germline, CDR1 is PRHDT and CDR2 is FYEKMQ (reference sequence). V shed 3 bases, J shed 4 bases, and the junction held 5 bases outside the gene matches. The CDR3 sequence is 16 residues long. CDR3 nucleotides: TGTGCCAGCAGCTTCGGGACAGGGGGAGGTAATCAGCCCCAGCATTTT. Protein product: CASSFGTGGGNQPQHF.

This chain uses TRBV24-1 with TRBJ2-2; 7 bases agree with TRBD2. The CDR3 extends over 16 amino acids. The ends lost 2 bases at V and 5 bases at J; junction bases unmatched: 7. Germline values: CDR1 KGHDR, CDR2 SFDVKD. CDR3 in amino acids: CATSDWGQGGTGELFF. DNA for the CDR3: TGTGCCACCAGTGATTGGGGCCAGGGAGGGACCGGGGAGCTGTTTTTT.

V and J are TRBV9 and TRBJ1-2, with unresolved D. The CDR3 consists of 11 residues. V shed 5 bases and J shed 2 bases, with 4 bases lying between them. Germline V gene data show CDR1 as SGDLS and CDR2 as YYNGEE. In DNA, the CDR3 is TGTGCCAGCAGGTCGAACTATGGCTACACCTTC. This translates into CASRSNYGYTF.

This chain uses TRBV6-4 with TRBJ2-3, with TRBD2 matching over 9 bases. V shed 0 bases, J shed 4 bases, and the junction held 5 bases outside the gene matches. CDR1 and CDR2 from the germline V gene are MRHNA and SNTAGT. CDR3 length equals 16 residues. The CDR3 loop is CASSDSGRGGPDTQYF. The CDR3 DNA sequence: TGTGCCAGCAGTGACTCAGGGCGGGGGGGGCCAGATACGCAGTATTTT.

This chain uses TRBV6-2 or TRBV6-3 with TRBJ1-6; D is undetermined. This CDR3 spans 16 amino acids. The V gene lost 6 bases and the J gene lost 0 bases, with 12 bases spanning the gap. Germline V gives CDR1 MNHEY, CDR2 SVGEGT. CDR3 DNA: TGTGCCAGCAGCTCTACGCTTAGCTCCTATAATTCACCCCTCCACTTT. This encodes CASSSTLSSYNSPLHF.

This clone was counted a single time. The chain combines TRBV19 with TRBJ1-6, with a tentative D call TRBD1 (6 bases). Germline CDR1 and CDR2: LNHDA and SQIVND (reference sequence). The CDR3 covers 16 residues. The germline V and J ends were trimmed by 3 bases and 9 bases, with 18 bases remaining between them. CDR3 DNA: TGTGCCAGTAGTATTTCAGCGACAGGCAAGAGTTCACCCCTCCACTTT. Translated, it gives CASSISATGKSSPLHF. Looking up the rest from reference TRBV19 and TRBJ1-6 gives the full variable domain: DGGITQSPKYLFRKEGQNVTLSCEQNLNHDAMYWYRQDPGQGLRLIYYSQIVNDFQKGDIAEGYSVSREKKESFPLTVTSAQKNPTAFYLCASSISATGKSSPLHFGNGTRLTVT.

The table lists this clone with a count of one. The V call is TRBV19, the J call TRBJ1-2, with D perhaps TRBD1 (5 bases). CDR3 length equals 14 residues. Deletions cut 7 bases from V and 3 bases from J, with 15 bases between. CDR1 is LNHDA and CDR2 is SQIVND in the germline V gene (reference sequence). DNA of the CDR3: TGTGCCAGTAATACCCAGGGTAACGACTATGGCTACACCTTC. This sequence encodes CASNTQGNDYGYTF. Combining the CDR3 with reference TRBV19 and TRBJ1-2 gives the whole variable domain DGGITQSPKYLFRKEGQNVTLSCEQNLNHDAMYWYRQDPGQGLRLIYYSQIVNDFQKGDIAEGYSVSREKKESFPLTVTSAQKNPTAFYLCASNTQGNDYGYTFGSGTRLTVV.

V is TRBV5-1 and J is TRBJ2-7; D unresolved. Trimming left V 4 bases short and J 4 bases short, with 15 bases between. CDR1 is SGHRS, CDR2 YFSETQ, per germline. The CDR3 is made up of 14 amino acids. CDR3 sequence (DNA): TGCGCCAGCAGCCCGCCTGGCAGAAATTACGAGCAGTACTTC. As protein: CASSPPGRNYEQYF.

V is TRBV3-1 (or the pseudogene TRBV3-2) and J is TRBJ1-3; TRBD1 matches 7 bases. Germline trimming cut 4 bases from V and 0 bases from J; bases unmatched to any gene: 6. Germline assignment: CDR1 LGHDT and CDR2 YNNKEL (reference sequence). This CDR3 contains 16 residues. CDR3 sequence reads: CASSLRQGTSGNTIYF. In DNA, the CDR3 is TGTGCCAGCAGCCTGAGACAGGGTACCTCTGGAAACACCATATATTTT.

The CDR3 is CASSWAGANSPLHF. The CDR3 bases are TGTGCCAGCAGCTGGGCAGGGGCTAATTCACCCCTCCACTTT. The J gene is TRBJ1-6, the V gene TRBV7-2; possibly TRBD1 for D (6 bases). Germline CDR1 is SGHTA and CDR2 is FQGNSA. V lost 4 bases and J lost 6, with 10 bases in between. CDR3 length equals 14 residues.

This clone was seen a handful of times. The chain recombines TRBV7-9 with TRBJ2-2, with 9 bases lining up with TRBD1. The V gene's germline CDR1 is SEHNR and CDR2 FQNEAQ (reference sequence). Unmatched junction bases numbered 10, after V lost 3 bases and J lost 5 bases. This CDR3 contains 17 residues. As DNA, the CDR3 is TGTGCCAGCAGCTTGTCGCGTGCGGGACAGGGAACCGGGGAGCTGTTTTTT. Translation: CASSLSRAGQGTGELFF.

The chain carries TRBV11-2 and TRBJ2-1; 11 nucleotides line up with TRBD2. The V and J ends lost 5 bases and 0 bases, in that order; junction bases with no gene match: 6. CDR3 size: 17 residues. In germline, CDR1 is SGHAT, CDR2 FQNNGV. CDR3: CASSPLAGGSSYNEQFF. The CDR3 DNA reads TGTGCCAGCAGCCCGCTAGCGGGGGGAAGCTCCTACAATGAGCAGTTCTTC.

The chain uses TRBV2 and TRBJ1-5, with D possibly matching TRBD1 (5 bases). Trimming took off 6 bases at V and 0 bases at J, with 9 bases between the two ends. This CDR3 region has 14 residues. Germline-derived CDR1 and CDR2 are SNHLY and FYNNEI. CDR3 sequence reads: CASSGQNSNQPQHF. DNA for the CDR3: TGTGCCAGCAGCGGACAAAATAGCAATCAGCCCCAGCATTTT.

The rearrangement uses TRBV29-1 and TRBJ2-7; 9 bases fit TRBD1. The CDR3 is made up of 15 amino acids. J lost 7 bases, V lost 5 bases, and 15 bases had no gene match. Germline CDR1 is SQVTM and CDR2 is ANQGSEA. DNA for the CDR3: TGCAGCGTTAAAGGGGCCGGGACAGGGCATAGGGAGCAGTACTTC. It is translated as CSVKGAGTGHREQYF.

The chain joins TRBV10-3 to TRBJ1-6, with D possibly matching TRBD1 (5 bases). The germline V and J ends were trimmed by 6 bases and 7 bases, with 13 bases remaining between them. Germline values: CDR1 ENHRY, CDR2 SYGVKD. This CDR3 is built from 14 residues. CDR3 amino acids: CAISQGSRNSPLHF. The CDR3 DNA reads as TGTGCCATCAGCCAGGGTTCCCGGAATTCACCCCTCCACTTT.

V is TRBV10-2 and J is TRBJ2-5; unclear D gene. Between the trimmed V and J ends, which lost 2 bases and 1 base, there was a span of 8 bases. The CDR3 loop spans 14 amino acids. Germline CDR1 is WSHSY and CDR2 is SAAADI. The CDR3 DNA sequence: TGCGCCAGCAGTGAGAGTCCGGGCCAAGAGACCCAGTACTTC. Protein: CASSESPGQETQYF.